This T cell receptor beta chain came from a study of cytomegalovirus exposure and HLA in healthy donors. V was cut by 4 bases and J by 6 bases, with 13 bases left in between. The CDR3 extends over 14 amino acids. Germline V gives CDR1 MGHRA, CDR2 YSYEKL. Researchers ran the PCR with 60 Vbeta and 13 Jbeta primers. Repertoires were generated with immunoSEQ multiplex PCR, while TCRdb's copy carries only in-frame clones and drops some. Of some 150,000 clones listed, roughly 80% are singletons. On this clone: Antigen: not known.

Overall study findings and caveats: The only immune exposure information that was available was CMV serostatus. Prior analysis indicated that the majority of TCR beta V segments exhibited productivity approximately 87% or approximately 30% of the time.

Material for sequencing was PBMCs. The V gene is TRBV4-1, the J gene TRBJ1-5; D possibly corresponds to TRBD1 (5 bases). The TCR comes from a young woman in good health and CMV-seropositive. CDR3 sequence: CASSRETVGQPQHF. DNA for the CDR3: TGCGCCAGCAGCCGAGAGACAGTCGGTCAGCCCCAGCATTTT.